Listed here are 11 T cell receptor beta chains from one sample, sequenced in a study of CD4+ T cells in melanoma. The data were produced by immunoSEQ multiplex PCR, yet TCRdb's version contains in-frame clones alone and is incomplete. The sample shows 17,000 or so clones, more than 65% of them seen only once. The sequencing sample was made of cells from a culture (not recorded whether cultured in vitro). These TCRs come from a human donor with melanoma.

CDR3 loop: CASRDRVQPQHF. CDR3 nucleotide sequence: TGTGCCAGCAGGGACAGGGTTCAGCCCCAGCATTTT. The gene calls are TRBV2 and TRBJ1-5; 8 nucleotides align to TRBD1. Germline V gene lookup returns CDR1 SNHLY and CDR2 FYNNEI. The CDR3 sequence is 12 residues long. V lost 6 bases, J lost 6 bases, and 1 base stayed unmatched.

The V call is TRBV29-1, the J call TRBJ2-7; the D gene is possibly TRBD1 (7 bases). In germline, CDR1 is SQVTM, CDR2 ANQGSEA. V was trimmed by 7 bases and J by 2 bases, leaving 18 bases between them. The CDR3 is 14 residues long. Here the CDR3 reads CSAGGGTATYEQYF. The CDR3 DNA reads TGCAGCGCCGGAGGAGGGACAGCTACCTACGAGCAGTACTTC.

The CDR3 DNA is TGTGCCAGCAACTTACTACCCCTCGGCTCCTACAATGAGCAGTTCTTC. It translates to CASNLLPLGSYNEQFF. V is TRBV5-6 and J is TRBJ2-1; D is ambiguous. Germline CDR1 reads SGHDT; CDR2 reads YYEEEE. V was pared by 6 bases and J by 0 bases, with 16 bases between. The CDR3 contains 16 residues.

The CDR3 spells CASGTQGAFGNTIYF. The CDR3 nucleotides are TGTGCCAGCGGTACGCAGGGGGCGTTTGGAAACACCATATATTTT. The rearrangement joins TRBV2 to TRBJ1-3; 8 bases are shared with TRBD1. After removal of 8 bases from V and 3 bases from J, the junction contained 9 bases not matched to a gene. The CDR3 loop spans 15 amino acids. Germline loops: CDR1 SNHLY, CDR2 FYNNEI.

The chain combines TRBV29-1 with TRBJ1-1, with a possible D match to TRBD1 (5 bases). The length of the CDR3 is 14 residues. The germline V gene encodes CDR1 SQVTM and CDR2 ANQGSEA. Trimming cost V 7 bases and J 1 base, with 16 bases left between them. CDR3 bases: TGCAGCGCCGGGGGAGTGCTCGGGAACACTGAAGCTTTCTTT. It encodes CSAGGVLGNTEAFF.

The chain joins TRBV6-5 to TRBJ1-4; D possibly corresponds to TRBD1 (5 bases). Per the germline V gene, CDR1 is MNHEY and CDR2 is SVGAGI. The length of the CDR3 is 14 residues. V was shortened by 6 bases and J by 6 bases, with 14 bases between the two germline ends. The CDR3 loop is CASRKWRGHEKLFF. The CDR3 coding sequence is TGTGCCAGCAGAAAGTGGCGGGGACATGAAAAACTGTTTTTT.

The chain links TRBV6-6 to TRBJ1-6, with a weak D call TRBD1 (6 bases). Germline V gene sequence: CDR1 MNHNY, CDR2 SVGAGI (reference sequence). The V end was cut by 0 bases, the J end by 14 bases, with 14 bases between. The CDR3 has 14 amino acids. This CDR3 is CASSYSAGGEALHF. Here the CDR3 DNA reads TGTGCCAGCAGTTACTCGGCCGGGGGCGAAGCCCTCCACTTT.

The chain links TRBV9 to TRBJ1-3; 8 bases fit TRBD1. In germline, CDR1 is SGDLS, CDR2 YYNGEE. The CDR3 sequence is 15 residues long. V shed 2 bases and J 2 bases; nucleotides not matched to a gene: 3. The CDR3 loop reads CASSVQGAPGNTIYF. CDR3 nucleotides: TGTGCCAGCAGCGTCCAGGGGGCGCCTGGAAACACCATATATTTT.

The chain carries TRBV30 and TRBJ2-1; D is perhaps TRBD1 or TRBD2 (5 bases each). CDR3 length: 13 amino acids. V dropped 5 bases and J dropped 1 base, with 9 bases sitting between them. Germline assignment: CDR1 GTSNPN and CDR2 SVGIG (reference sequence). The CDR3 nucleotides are TGTGCCTGGGAGGGGCGGTCCTACAATGAGCAGTTCTTC. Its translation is CAWEGRSYNEQFF.

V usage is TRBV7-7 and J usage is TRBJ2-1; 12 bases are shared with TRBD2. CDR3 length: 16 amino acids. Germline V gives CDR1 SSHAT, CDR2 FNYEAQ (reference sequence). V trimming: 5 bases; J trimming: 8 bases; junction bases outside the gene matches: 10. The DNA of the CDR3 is TGTGCCAGCAGCCCCAATCGACTAGCGGGGGCTGATGAGCAGTTCTTC. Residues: CASSPNRLAGADEQFF.

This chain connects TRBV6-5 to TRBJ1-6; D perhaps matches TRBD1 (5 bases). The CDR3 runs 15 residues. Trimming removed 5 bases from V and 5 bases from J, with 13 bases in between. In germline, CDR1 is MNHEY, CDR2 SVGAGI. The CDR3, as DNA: TGTGCCAGCAGTAGGGCGGGGGGGGATAATTCACCCCTCCACTTT. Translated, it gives CASSRAGGDNSPLHF.